This is a list of T cell receptor beta chains from one sample in a study of blood T cell repertoires in COVID-19. Clones were read by immunoSEQ multiplex PCR, and TCRdb kept only the in-frame ones, dropping some. Of 45,000 to 60,000 clones listed, around 84% were seen once; the top ten hold roughly 10%. The specimen was peripheral blood. The receptor source for this set is a man in his sixties or seventies with active COVID-19. The CDR3 runs from the conserved cysteine through the conserved F or W. Fields, in order: V gene, clone size, D gene, J gene, CDR3 DNA, CDR3 protein. D genes are given only for firm matches. Where a row states a size, it is once, few, many or the class of an expanded clone; other rows omit it.

>TRBV5-6|-|-|TRBJ1-2
TGTGCCAGCAGCTTCACAAGTCCCTATGGCTACACCTTC
CASSFTSPYGYTF
>TRBV6-5|-|-|TRBJ2-7
TGTGCCAGCGGGGGCACGGTCACCATTAACGAGCAGTACTTC
CASGGTVTINEQYF
>TRBV5-6|few|-|TRBJ2-5
TGTGCCAGCAGCCAAGGACAGCTGCAAGAGACCCAGTACTTC
CASSQGQLQETQYF
>TRBV28|-|TRBD1|TRBJ2-1
TGTGCCAGCACCCCGGGACAGGCGACCTACAATGAGCAGTTCTTC
CASTPGQATYNEQFF
>TRBV6-5|-|TRBD1|TRBJ2-3
TGTGCCAGCAGTTACTCCCAGGGGGCTCTGGGGTCTACGCAGTATTTT
CASSYSQGALGSTQYF
>TRBV14|-|TRBD1|TRBJ2-2
TGTGCCAGCAGCCAAGACAGGGGGCGCCCCGGGGAGCTGTTTTTT
CASSQDRGRPGELFF
>TRBV7-7|-|TRBD2|TRBJ2-3
TGTGCCAGCAGCTTTAGCGGGGGGGCAGATACGCAGTATTTT
CASSFSGGADTQYF
>TRBV7-8|-|TRBD2|TRBJ2-5
TGTGCCAGCAGCTTTCGGACTAGCGGGGGGTATGAGACCCAGTACTTC
CASSFRTSGGYETQYF
>TRBV7-7|once|-|TRBJ1-1
TGTGCTAGCAGCCTGAACAGCATAGAGAACACTGAAGCTTTCTTT
CASSLNSIENTEAFF
>TRBV19|-|-|TRBJ1-3
TGTGCCAGTAGTATGCGCGGCCCTGGAAACACCATATATTTT
CASSMRGPGNTIYF
>TRBV5-4|once|-|TRBJ2-1
TGTGCCAGCAGCAGAGGAGGGGGGGCCGACTACAATGAGCAGTTCTTC
CASSRGGGADYNEQFF
>TRBV5-1|-|TRBD2|TRBJ2-4
TGCGCCAGCAGCGAGGAGGGAGGGCGAGCCAAAAACATTCAGTACTTC
CASSEEGGRAKNIQYF
>TRBV9|-|TRBD1|TRBJ2-7
TGTGCCAGCAGCCTGGACAGGGGGACTCCCTACGAGCAGTACTTC
CASSLDRGTPYEQYF
>TRBV5-1|few|TRBD1|TRBJ2-3
TGCGCCAGCAGCTTCCGGGACAGGGGGAATACGCAGTATTTT
CASSFRDRGNTQYF
>TRBV27|-|-|TRBJ1-3
TGTGCCAGCAGTCCCTCGGGACTCTTGTTCTCTGGAAACACCATATATTTT
CASSPSGLLFSGNTIYF
>TRBV10-3|-|-|TRBJ2-2
TGTGCCATCAGTGAGTCCCCGGGGAGAAACACCGGGGAGCTGTTTTTT
CAISESPGRNTGELFF
>TRBV7-2|-|-|TRBJ1-1
TGTGCCAGCAGCGCCGGGGGGGACACTGAAGCTTTCTTT
CASSAGGDTEAFF
>TRBV6-5|-|TRBD1|TRBJ2-1
TGTGCCAGCAGTTCGGACAGGACACCCTTCAATGAGCAGTTCTTC
CASSSDRTPFNEQFF
>TRBV5-3|-|-|TRBJ1-4
TGTGCCAGAAGCGCCCAGGGAGGGGGACTGTTTTTT
CARSAQGGGLFF
>TRBV4-1|-|-|TRBJ1-4
TGCGCCAGCAGCCAAGTACAGCTTAATGAAAAACTGTTTTTT
CASSQVQLNEKLFF
>TRBV11-2|-|-|TRBJ1-1
TGTGCCAGCAGCTCAATGGACAGTTCTGAAGCTTTCTTT
CASSSMDSSEAFF
>TRBV6-5|-|-|TRBJ2-7
TGTGCCAGCACGGGGGTGCTGGTCGGCGAGCAGTACTTC
CASTGVLVGEQYF
>TRBV10-3|-|-|TRBJ1-6
TGTGCCATCAGTGACAACAGGGCCTCCTATAATTCACCCCTCCACTTT
CAISDNRASYNSPLHF
>TRBV7-3|-|TRBD2|TRBJ2-1
TGTGCCAGCAGCTCCAATCAGCGGGGGGCCAACAATGAGCAGTTCTTC
CASSSNQRGANNEQFF
>TRBV19|-|TRBD1|TRBJ1-5
TGTGCCAGTAGTCGGGTTAGGACAGGGGGGGATAATCAGCCCCAGCATTTT
CASSRVRTGGDNQPQHF
>TRBV7-2|-|TRBD2|TRBJ2-5
TGTGCCAGCAGCTTAGGGGCTGTAGCGGGCCGGGAGACCCAGTACTTC
CASSLGAVAGRETQYF
>TRBV19|-|TRBD2|TRBJ2-2
TGTGCCAGTCGGGGAGGGGGGGAGCTGTTTTTT
CASRGGGELFF
>TRBV10-3|-|TRBD2|TRBJ2-1
TGTGCCATCAGTGACCCGGGACTAGCGGGGGGGAACAATGAGCAGTTCTTC
CAISDPGLAGGNNEQFF
>TRBV7-2|-|-|TRBJ2-1
TGTGCCAGCAGCGAGCAAGGGGGTAACTACAATGAGCAGTTCTTC
CASSEQGGNYNEQFF
>TRBV29-1|-|TRBD2|TRBJ2-1
TGCAGCGTGGACGGGACTAGCGGGGGGTACAATGAGCAGTTCTTC
CSVDGTSGGYNEQFF
>TRBV3-1/TRBV3-2|few|-|TRBJ1-5
TGTGCCAGCAGCCAAGGGGGAGGAAACCAGCCCCAGCATTTT
CASSQGGGNQPQHF
>TRBV7-2|-|TRBD1|TRBJ1-3
TGTGCCAGCAGCTTAGTCGGACAGGGGGCTTGGGGGTCTGGAAACACCATATATTTT
CASSLVGQGAWGSGNTIYF
>TRBV7-8|-|-|TRBJ1-6
TGTGCCAGCAGCCCGGGTCGTGGAGGGAATTCACCCCTCCACTTT
CASSPGRGGNSPLHF
>TRBV12-3/TRBV12-4|-|TRBD1|TRBJ2-5
TGTGCCAGCAGGAGGACAGGGGTAGAGACCCAGTACTTC
CASRRTGVETQYF
>TRBV5-8|-|TRBD1|TRBJ1-2
TGTGCCAGCAGCTCGCCGGGACAGGGGGTCTACACCTTC
CASSSPGQGVYTF
>TRBV18|once|TRBD1|TRBJ1-5
TGTGCCAGCTCACTGGGACAGTCTAATCAGCCCCAGCATTTT
CASSLGQSNQPQHF
>TRBV7-9|once|-|TRBJ1-5
TGTGCCAGCAGCTTACGGGGGGGGGAGCCCCAGCATTTT
CASSLRGGEPQHF
>TRBV19|-|TRBD2|TRBJ2-7
TGTGCCAGTAGTATTGGGGGGGGCTCCTACGAGCAGTACTTC
CASSIGGGSYEQYF
>TRBV27|-|-|TRBJ1-2
TGTGCCAGCAGTTTAGACCCAGGGGTCAACTATGGCTACACCTTC
CASSLDPGVNYGYTF
>TRBV4-2|-|-|TRBJ2-7
TGTGCCAGCAGCCAAGAAGCGGCTAGCGCAACCTACGAGCAGTACTTC
CASSQEAASATYEQYF
>TRBV7-9|-|-|TRBJ1-4
TGTGCCAGCAGCTCGACCGGGACAAAAGATGAAAAACTGTTTTTT
CASSSTGTKDEKLFF
>TRBV4-3|-|TRBD2|TRBJ2-2
TGCGCCAGCAGCCAAGATACGGGGGGGGCGACCGGGGAGCTGTTTTTT
CASSQDTGGATGELFF
>TRBV1|-|-|TRBJ2-3
TGCACCAGCAGCCAAGTACGGCGGGGGGCGGGGGATACGCAGTATTTT
CTSSQVRRGAGDTQYF